This T cell receptor (beta chain) was obtained from a study of blood T cell repertoires in COVID-19. Study background: PBMCs, B-cell-depleted T cells, or T cells were the source of the cDNA or gDNA that made up the material.

Authors' data handling: Reference gene primer amplification yielded estimated nucleated cell counts. The protocol was immunoSEQ multiplex PCR, while the TCRdb copy is restricted to in-frame clones and leaves out a portion. The V and J calls and clone size come from that table; D and trimming were worked out from the DNA. The sample has a few hundred thousand clones; roughly 88% are singletons. The sample holds one count of this clone. The receptor's source is a woman aged 25-40 years who had recovered from COVID-19. The sequenced sample was peripheral blood.

The CDR3 sequence is CASSFRDRGAFF. In DNA, the CDR3 is TGTGCCAGCAGTTTCCGGGACAGGGGAGCTTTCTTT. This chain connects TRBV12-3 or TRBV12-4 to TRBJ1-1; TRBD1 matches at 10 bases. This CDR3 comprises 12 residues. Trimming at V came to 3 bases and at J to 10 bases, leaving 2 bases not matched to a gene.